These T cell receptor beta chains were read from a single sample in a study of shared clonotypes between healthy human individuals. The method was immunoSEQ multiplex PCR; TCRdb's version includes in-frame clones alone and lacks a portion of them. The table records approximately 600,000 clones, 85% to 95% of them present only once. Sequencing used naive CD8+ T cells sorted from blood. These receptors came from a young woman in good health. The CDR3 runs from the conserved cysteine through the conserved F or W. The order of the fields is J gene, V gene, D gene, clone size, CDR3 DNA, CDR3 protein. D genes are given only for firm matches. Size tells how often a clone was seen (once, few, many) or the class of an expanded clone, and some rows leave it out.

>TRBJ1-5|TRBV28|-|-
TGTGCCAGCAGACCGGGGCTCGAGTGGCAGCCCCAGCATTTT
CASRPGLEWQPQHF
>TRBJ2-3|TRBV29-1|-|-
TGCAGCGGCCTAGGGGGGGTAGTAGATACGCAGTATTTT
CSGLGGVVDTQYF
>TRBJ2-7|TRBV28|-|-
TGTGCCAGCAGTCCCGTTAGTTCCTACGAGCAGTACTTC
CASSPVSSYEQYF
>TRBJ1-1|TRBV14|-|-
TGTGCCAGCAGCCAAGAAGGGGTCGGTTGGACTGAAGCTTTCTTT
CASSQEGVGWTEAFF
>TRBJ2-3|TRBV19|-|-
TGTGCCAGTAGTGAATGGATATCTAGCACAGATACGCAGTATTTT
CASSEWISSTDTQYF
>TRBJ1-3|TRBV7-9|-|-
TGTGCCAGCAGGACCTCTGGAAACACCATATATTTT
CASRTSGNTIYF
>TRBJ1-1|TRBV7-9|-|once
TGTGCCAGCAGCTTAACAGGGCTGACTGAAGCTTTCTTT
CASSLTGLTEAFF
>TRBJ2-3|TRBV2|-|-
TGTGCCAGCAAAGGTATAGCGCAGTATTTT
CASKGIAQYF
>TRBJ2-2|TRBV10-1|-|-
TGCGCCAGCAGTCCTAAGGCAGGGCCCGGGGAGCTGTTTTTT
CASSPKAGPGELFF
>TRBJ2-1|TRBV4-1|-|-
TGCGCCAGCAGCCAGGAGGGGGGAGAAGTGAATGAGCAGTTCTTC
CASSQEGGEVNEQFF
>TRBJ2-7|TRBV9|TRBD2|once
TGTGCCAGCAGCGTAGATGTAGCGGGAGGGCACTACGAGCAGTACTTC
CASSVDVAGGHYEQYF
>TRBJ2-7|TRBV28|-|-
TGTGCCAGCAGTTTAGTAATCGCCGGGACGGCAGGCGACGAGCAGTACTTC
CASSLVIAGTAGDEQYF
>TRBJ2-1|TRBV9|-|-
TGTGCCAGCAGCGTCGGGTTAGGGCTCTACAATGAGCAGTTCTTC
CASSVGLGLYNEQFF
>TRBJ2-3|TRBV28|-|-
TGTGCCAGCAGTCAACTCAGACCCGGCACAGATACGCAGTATTTT
CASSQLRPGTDTQYF
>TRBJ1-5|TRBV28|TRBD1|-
TGTGCCAGCAGTTCCGGACAGGTTATCGATCAGCCCCAGCATTTT
CASSSGQVIDQPQHF
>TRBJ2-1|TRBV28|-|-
TGTGCCAGCAGTTTCGGGAGTGCCTATGAGCAGTTCTTC
CASSFGSAYEQFF
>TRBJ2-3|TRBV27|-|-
TGTGCCAGCATTGCAGGGGGGATGGCAGATACGCAGTATTTT
CASIAGGMADTQYF
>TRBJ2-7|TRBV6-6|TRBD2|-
TGTGCCAGCAACGTGGGACTAGCGGGATCCCTCTACGAGCAGTACTTC
CASNVGLAGSLYEQYF
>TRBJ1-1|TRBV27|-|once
TGTGCCAGCAGCTCCGCAGCTGAAGCTTTCTTT
CASSSAAEAFF
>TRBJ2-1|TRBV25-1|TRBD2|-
TGTGCCACTCCGGGACTAGCCCCACGTGGGCAGTTCTTC
CATPGLAPRGQFF
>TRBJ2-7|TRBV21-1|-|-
TGTGCCAGCCTTTCTGCCTCCTACGAGCAGTACTTC
CASLSASYEQYF
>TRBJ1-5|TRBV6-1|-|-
TGTGCCAGCAGTGAAGATCCGGGGTCCAATCAGCCCCAGCATTTT
CASSEDPGSNQPQHF
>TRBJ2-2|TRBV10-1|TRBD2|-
TGCGCCAGCAGTGAAAATGTAGCGGGAAGGAGCACCGGGGAGCTGTTTTTT
CASSENVAGRSTGELFF
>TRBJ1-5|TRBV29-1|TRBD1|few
TGCAGCGTTGAAGTTAAGGGACAGGCCCAGCATTTT
CSVEVKGQAQHF
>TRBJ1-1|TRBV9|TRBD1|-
TGTGCCAGCAGCGCATTATCAGGGGGCTTCACTGAAGCTTTCTTT
CASSALSGGFTEAFF